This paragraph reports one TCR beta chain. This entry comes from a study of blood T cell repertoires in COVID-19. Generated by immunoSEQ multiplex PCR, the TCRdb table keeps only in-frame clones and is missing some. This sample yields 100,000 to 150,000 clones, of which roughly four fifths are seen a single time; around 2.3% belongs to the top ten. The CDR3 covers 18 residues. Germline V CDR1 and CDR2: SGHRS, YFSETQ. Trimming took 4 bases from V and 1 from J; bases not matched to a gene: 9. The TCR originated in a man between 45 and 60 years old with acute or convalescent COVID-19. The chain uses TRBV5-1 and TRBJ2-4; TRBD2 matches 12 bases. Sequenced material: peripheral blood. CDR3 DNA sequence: TGCGCCAGCAGCCTTCGACTAGCGGGAGAAGGCGCCAAAAACATTCAGTACTTC. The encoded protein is CASSLRLAGEGAKNIQYF.